These T cell receptor beta chains were read from a single sample in a study of radiation and T cells in renal cell carcinoma. Clones were read by immunoSEQ multiplex PCR, and TCRdb kept only the in-frame ones, dropping some. The data contain about 49,000 clones, 80% of them seen just once; the ten biggest clones take up around 29%. Sequenced here: blood, sampled from a patient whose treatment included radiotherapy and nephrectomy. Source of these receptors: a woman in her 70s with renal cell carcinoma. Each CDR3 is given with its conserved first and last residue. The order of the fields is J gene, V gene, clone size, D gene, CDR3 DNA, CDR3 protein. A D gene is named only where the DNA matches it firmly. Not every row has a clone size; where given, it reads once, few, many or a size class.

J: TRBJ2-5; V: TRBV4-3; size: NA; D: NA; DNA: TGCGCCAGCAGCGCCCGGACAGCTCTCCAAGAGACCCAGTACTTC; CDR3: CASSARTALQETQYF
J: TRBJ1-4; V: TRBV10-3; size: NA; D: NA; DNA: TGTGCCATCAGTGAGTCGATGGGACGAGGGGAAAAACTGTTTTTT; CDR3: CAISESMGRGEKLFF
J: TRBJ1-2; V: TRBV7-2; size: NA; D: NA; DNA: TGTGCCAGCAGGTGGGACCTCTCGGCTGGCTACACCTTC; CDR3: CASRWDLSAGYTF
J: TRBJ1-1; V: TRBV9; size: NA; D: TRBD1; DNA: TGTGCCAGCAGCGGGGACAGGGGTACTGAAGCTTTCTTT; CDR3: CASSGDRGTEAFF
J: TRBJ1-1; V: TRBV15; size: NA; D: NA; DNA: TGTGCCACCAGCAGAGACAGCTGGGGCACTGAAGCTTTCTTT; CDR3: CATSRDSWGTEAFF
J: TRBJ2-1; V: TRBV19; size: NA; D: TRBD2; DNA: TGTGCCAGCCGGTCCGGGAGGGCTTCAGGCGATGAGCAGTTCTTC; CDR3: CASRSGRASGDEQFF
J: TRBJ2-5; V: TRBV25-1; size: few; D: TRBD1; DNA: TGTGCCAGCAGTGAAGCCGACAGGGGGGAGACCCAGTACTTC; CDR3: CASSEADRGETQYF
J: TRBJ1-2; V: TRBV11-2; size: few; D: NA; DNA: TGTGCCAGCAGCTTGATCGCGGGGGGTTACTATGGCTACACCTTC; CDR3: CASSLIAGGYYGYTF
J: TRBJ1-1; V: TRBV29-1; size: NA; D: NA; DNA: TGCAGCGTTGATGAGGGGGTCGGGGGTGAAGCTTTCTTT; CDR3: CSVDEGVGGEAFF
J: TRBJ2-1; V: TRBV11-1; size: NA; D: NA; DNA: TGTGCCAGCAGCTTCTTAGAACTAGCAGGCACTGAGCAGTTCTTC; CDR3: CASSFLELAGTEQFF
J: TRBJ2-5; V: TRBV12-5; size: NA; D: TRBD1; DNA: TGTGCTAGTGGGAGGGACAGCCCCCAGGAGACCCAGTACTTC; CDR3: CASGRDSPQETQYF
J: TRBJ1-2; V: TRBV7-8; size: few; D: NA; DNA: TGTGCCAGCAGCTCGAGGGTCAACTATGGCTACACCTTC; CDR3: CASSSRVNYGYTF
J: TRBJ1-1; V: TRBV9; size: medium-sized; D: TRBD1; DNA: TGTGCCAGCAGCTCTACAGGGGAGAGGAACACTGAAGCTTTCTTT; CDR3: CASSSTGERNTEAFF
J: TRBJ1-3; V: TRBV9; size: NA; D: TRBD1; DNA: TGTGCCAGCAGCCCTCCCCGGACAGGCTCGGGAAACACCATATATTTT; CDR3: CASSPPRTGSGNTIYF
J: TRBJ2-5; V: TRBV19; size: NA; D: TRBD2; DNA: TGTGCCAGTAGTGGGACTAGCGGGTACCAAGAGACCCAGTACTTC; CDR3: CASSGTSGYQETQYF
J: TRBJ1-1; V: TRBV18; size: few; D: NA; DNA: TGTGCCAGCTCACCACGCGCGGACACTGAAGCTTTCTTT; CDR3: CASSPRADTEAFF
J: TRBJ2-5; V: TRBV5-1; size: once; D: NA; DNA: TGCGCCACCTCTCTCAATAGCCCGTACCAAGAGACCCAGTACTTC; CDR3: CATSLNSPYQETQYF
J: TRBJ2-2; V: TRBV19; size: NA; D: TRBD1; DNA: TGTGCCAGTAGCCCCGGGACAGGGTGGACCGGGGAGCTGTTTTTT; CDR3: CASSPGTGWTGELFF